Sequencing of this T cell receptor (beta chain) was carried out in a study of tumor-infiltrating lymphocytes in oesophageal squamous cell carcinoma. The germline V gene has CDR1 MNHEY and CDR2 SMNVEV (reference sequence). The trim removed 4 bases at V and 3 bases at J, leaving 7 bases unmatched. The CDR3 is 15 residues long. TCRdb reprocessed the PCR reads with MiXCR, giving one entry per CDR3 protein. Of over 9,500 distinct CDR3 sequences in the sample, roughly half are singletons; the top ten hold approximately 14%. This clonotype is medium-sized within its sample. The chain is built from TRBV27 and TRBJ2-7, with TRBD1 matching 9 bases. This TCR came from a male donor with esophageal squamous cell carcinoma. The sequenced sample consisted of normal esophageal tissue next to the tumor. The CDR3 sequence: CASSSAGQGSYEQYF. The CDR3 coding sequence is TGTGCCAGCAGTTCCGCCGGACAGGGGAGCTACGAGCAGTACTTC.